The 21 T cell receptor beta chains in this list originate from one sample, sequenced in a study of early T cells in non-severe SARS-CoV-2 infection. TCRdb ran MiXCR on the 5' RACE reads and lists one entry per CDR3 protein. The table includes 50,000 to 70,000 distinct CDR3 sequences, about 8% detected once. Material: whole blood. The source is an adult who was a healthcare worker with PCR-confirmed SARS-CoV-2 infection or an uninfected control (not recorded which).

The rearrangement links TRBV12-3 or TRBV12-4 to TRBJ2-3; possibly TRBD2 for D (6 bases). This CDR3 region has 14 residues. V lost 3 bases and J lost 5, with 12 bases in between. Written as DNA, the CDR3 is TGTGCCAGCAGTTTCGGGGACTCCAGAGATACGCAGTATTTT. This translates into CASSFGDSRDTQYF.

This sequence joins TRBV5-1 and TRBJ2-1, with TRBD2 matching 7 bases. The V segment lost 5 bases and the J segment 4 bases; nucleotides outside the gene matches: 3. CDR3 length: 13 amino acids. The germline V gene has CDR1 SGHRS and CDR2 YFSETQ. CDR3 DNA sequence: TGCGCCAGCAGGGGACTACTATACAATGAGCAGTTCTTC. Protein sequence: CASRGLLYNEQFF.

This clonotype was observed a few times. The chain combines TRBV18 with TRBJ1-5; maybe TRBD1 (5 bases). This CDR3 contains 14 residues. V lost 4 bases to trimming and J lost 6 bases, with 13 bases between them. Germline CDR1 is KGHSH and CDR2 is LQKENI. As DNA, the CDR3 is TGTGCCAGCTCACAGGGACTCCAGGGTCAGCCCCAGCATTTT. Translating it yields CASSQGLQGQPQHF.

The chain uses TRBV5-1 and TRBJ1-1; a weak D match, TRBD1 (5 bases). V lost 1 base and J 4 bases, leaving 11 bases between the germline ends. Per the germline V gene, CDR1 is SGHRS and CDR2 is YFSETQ. This CDR3 is 14 amino acids long. The CDR3 reads CASSLQGGVTEAFF. The CDR3 DNA reads as TGCGCCAGCAGCTTGCAGGGTGGAGTCACTGAAGCTTTCTTT.

This clonotype occurred many times. The V gene is TRBV18, the J gene TRBJ2-1, with D perhaps TRBD2 (6 bases). The CDR3 is made up of 15 amino acids. Looked up from germline, CDR1 is KGHSH and CDR2 is LQKENI. V was trimmed by 3 bases and J by 0 bases, leaving 9 bases between them. CDR3 nucleotide sequence: TGTGCCAGCTCACCCCGGGGGAACTCCTACAATGAGCAGTTCTTC. Residues: CASSPRGNSYNEQFF.

This clonotype has more than one count but fewer than ten. The V and J genes are TRBV5-1 and TRBJ2-6; no reliable D call. Germline V gene lookup returns CDR1 SGHRS and CDR2 YFSETQ. This CDR3 contains 17 residues. With 1 base removed from V and 0 bases from J, the gap between germline ends came to 11 bases. For the CDR3, the DNA is TGCGCCAGCAGCTTGCGATCGCAAATCTCTGGGGCCAACGTCCTGACTTTC. Translating it yields CASSLRSQISGANVLTF.

This clonotype was counted at least ten times. The chain uses TRBV6-5 and TRBJ2-7; 7 bases match TRBD1. This CDR3 region has 14 residues. Germline trimming cut 4 bases from V and 4 bases from J; bases unmatched to any gene: 7. Germline V CDR1 and CDR2: MNHEY, SVGAGI. CDR3 in amino acids: CASSSPGQRYEQYF. The CDR3 DNA follows: TGTGCCAGCAGTTCCCCGGGACAGAGGTACGAGCAGTACTTC.

This clonotype was counted many times. This chain connects TRBV2 to TRBJ1-5, with D perhaps TRBD1 (5 bases). This CDR3 is built from 15 residues. The V gene lost 7 bases and the J gene lost 4 bases, with 17 bases spanning the gap. Germline CDR1 reads SNHLY; CDR2 reads FYNNEI. The CDR3 DNA sequence: TGTGCCAGCAATAGTCTCTGGGGCCCAAATCAGCCCCAGCATTTT. It is translated as CASNSLWGPNQPQHF.

The chain joins TRBV2 to TRBJ1-5; D remains unclear. V was cut by 2 bases and J by 5 bases, with 10 bases left in between. The V gene's germline CDR1 is SNHLY and CDR2 FYNNEI. The CDR3 totals 14 residues. The CDR3 region is CASSERAEDQPQHF. Written as DNA, the CDR3 is TGTGCCAGCAGTGAACGGGCAGAAGATCAGCCCCAGCATTTT.

This clonotype occurred a few times. The rearrangement uses TRBV15 and TRBJ2-1; TRBD2 matches at 11 bases. Per the germline V gene, CDR1 is LNHNV and CDR2 is YYDKDF (reference sequence). The CDR3 contains 16 residues. The V segment lost 3 bases and the J segment 4 bases; nucleotides outside the gene matches: 5. The CDR3 loop reads CATSSPLAGVYNEQFF. The DNA of the CDR3 is TGTGCCACCAGCAGTCCACTAGCGGGGGTTTACAATGAGCAGTTCTTC.

The chain uses TRBV7-2 and TRBJ1-5, with D unresolved. Trimming stripped 5 bases from V and 2 bases from J, with 19 bases between. The CDR3 sequence is 17 residues long. Germline values: CDR1 SGHTA, CDR2 FQGNSA. This CDR3 is CASSPPGVKKGNQPQHF. As DNA, the CDR3 is TGTGCCAGCAGCCCCCCTGGCGTTAAGAAGGGCAATCAGCCCCAGCATTTT.

This clonotype was recorded a few times. CDR3 coding DNA: TGTGCCAGCAGCCCGCACCGGGCAGATACGCAGTATTTT. Protein sequence: CASSPHRADTQYF. The chain joins TRBV27 to TRBJ2-3, with D unclear. Trimming pared 6 bases from V and 4 bases from J, leaving 11 bases between. Germline V gives CDR1 MNHEY, CDR2 SMNVEV (reference sequence). CDR3 length: 13 amino acids.

The table lists this clonotype with many counts. The V call is TRBV4-1, the J call TRBJ1-2, with D uncertain. Germline V lookup: CDR1 MGHRA, CDR2 YSYEKL. V lost 0 bases and J lost 4, with 9 bases in between. There are 14 residues in the CDR3. CDR3 sequence (DNA): TGCGCCAGCAGCCAAGACGGGGATTCCTATGGCTACACCTTC. Its protein product is CASSQDGDSYGYTF.

The chain is built from TRBV28 and TRBJ2-7; 12 bases fit TRBD1. Germline loops: CDR1 MDHEN, CDR2 SYDVKM. The V gene end was trimmed by 4 bases and the J gene end by 3 bases; junction bases not matched to a gene: 4. The CDR3 is 15 amino acids. CDR3 loop: CASSSGTGGVYEQYF. CDR3 bases: TGTGCCAGCAGTTCCGGGACAGGGGGCGTCTACGAGCAGTACTTC.

V usage is TRBV24-1 and J usage is TRBJ2-2; D is uncertain. This CDR3 has 13 amino acids. Germline lookup yields CDR1 KGHDR and CDR2 SFDVKD. V gave up 7 bases and J gave up 0 bases, with 5 bases separating them. CDR3 sequence reads: CATRQPNTGELFF. DNA for the CDR3: TGTGCCACCAGACAGCCGAACACCGGGGAGCTGTTTTTT.

This clonotype occurred a few times. This chain connects TRBV2 to TRBJ2-1, with D hard to call. This CDR3 region has 13 residues. Looked up from germline, CDR1 is SNHLY and CDR2 is FYNNEI. Trimming removed 6 bases from V and 9 bases from J, with 15 bases in between. The CDR3 reads CASSPEGRSEQFF. The CDR3 DNA reads TGTGCCAGCAGCCCTGAAGGACGGAGTGAGCAGTTCTTC. The variable domain in full, with the rest retrieved from reference TRBV2 and TRBJ2-1, is EPEVTQTPSHQVTQMGQEVILRCVPISNHLYFYWYRQILGQKVEFLVSFYNNEISEKSEIFDDQFSVERPDGSNFTLKIRSTKLEDSAMYFCASSPEGRSEQFFGPGTRLTVL.

V and J are TRBV29-1 and TRBJ1-1; 8 positions match TRBD1. CDR1 SQVTM and CDR2 ANQGSEA come from the germline V gene. The CDR3 covers 13 residues. With V trimmed by 6 bases and J by 1 base, 4 bases remained unmatched. This CDR3 is CSVTGEANTEAFF. The CDR3 region has the DNA TGCAGCGTGACAGGGGAGGCGAACACTGAAGCTTTCTTT.

This clonotype has more than one count but fewer than ten. The chain employs TRBV5-5 and TRBJ2-7, with 9 nucleotides matching TRBD1. This CDR3 comprises 12 residues. The germline gives CDR1 SGHKS, CDR2 YYEKEE (reference sequence). V was clipped by 5 bases and J by 6 bases; unmatched bases: 3. CDR3 DNA sequence: TGTGCCAGCAGGCTGACAGGGGGCGAGCAGTACTTC. Encoded protein: CASRLTGGEQYF. Using reference TRBV5-5 and TRBJ2-7 for the parts outside the CDR3, the full variable domain is DAGVTQSPTHLIKTRGQQVTLRCSPISGHKSVSWYQQVLGQGPQFIFQYYEKEERGRGNFPDRFSARQFPNYSSELNVNALLLGDSALYLCASRLTGGEQYFGPGTRLTVT.

Only a few counts were recorded for this clonotype. The chain recombines TRBV6-5 with TRBJ2-1; 8 nucleotides align to TRBD1. Looked up from germline, CDR1 is MNHEY and CDR2 is SVGAGI. This CDR3 spans 15 amino acids. The J segment lost 7 bases and the V segment lost 6 bases, leaving 11 bases of the junction unmatched. For the CDR3, the DNA is TGTGCCAGCAGCCCGAGACAGGGGTGGAGTAATGAGCAGTTCTTC. Translation: CASSPRQGWSNEQFF.

This clonotype occurred many times. The chain combines TRBV5-1 with TRBJ2-1, with 9 bases identical to TRBD2. V lost 6 bases to trimming and J lost 8 bases; unmatched junction nucleotides: 15. Germline V lookup: CDR1 SGHRS, CDR2 YFSETQ. The CDR3 runs 16 residues. CDR3 sequence: CASTPVGGRAPHEQFF. The CDR3 nucleotides are TGCGCCAGCACCCCCGTTGGCGGGAGGGCCCCCCATGAGCAGTTCTTC.

J is TRBJ2-7 and V is TRBV28; a possible D gene is TRBD2 (5 bases). The germline V and J ends were trimmed by 10 bases and 7 bases, with 23 bases remaining between them. The CDR3 length is 14 residues. Germline V gene sequence: CDR1 MDHEN, CDR2 SYDVKM. The CDR3 DNA is TGTGCCATCCCGGTTAGGACGGCATCGGGGGAGCAGTACTTC. Protein sequence: CAIPVRTASGEQYF.